This entry concerns a single T cell receptor beta chain. This receptor's antigen is unknown. No base quality values were provided; no much bigger clone lies one nucleotide off. These data come from a study of blood T cell repertoires in COVID-19 (dated by TCRdb to about 2020). At the level of the whole study: Samples from collaborators originated in the United States, Italy and Spain and spanned both the acute and convalescent phases of COVID-19. Where available, HLA class I and class II types were taken from metadata supplied by the sample provider and were not determined by assay-based typing. The material from the prospective study consisted of cDNA or gDNA derived from T cells, B-cell-depleted T cells, or PBMCs. Deeply sampled blood TCRbeta repertoires from subjects exposed to, actively infected with, or recovered from COVID-19 were included in the dataset. The samples were drawn from two sources: the first 160 participants of the ongoing ImmuneRACE study, and 1,254 subjects contributed by 6 global collaborators. The repertoires were released in a freely available public database intended as a resource for research on the immune response to SARS-CoV-2. Nearly every sample came with metadata listing a de-identified subject ID, COVID-19 status, age in years and sex.

Each collaborating institution followed its own protocols to collect whole blood in K2EDTA tubes. For TCRbeta analysis, collaborators shipped samples as frozen whole blood, isolated PBMCs, or DNA extracted from either of those sample types. The research as a whole found: The amount of clinical and demographic metadata varied by source and participant and was provided uncurated.

The immunoSEQ Assay, a bias-controlled multiplex PCR, was used to amplify TCRbeta CDR3 regions from genomic DNA. The source study handled its data this way. Nucleated cell counts per sample were estimated from amplification of reference gene primers within the assay. To quantify the absolute abundance of each unique TCRbeta CDR3 rearrangement, sequence reads were collapsed and filtered. For each sample, productive Simpson clonality was calculated as the square root of Simpson's diversity index across productive rearrangements. Imported from immuneACCESS, the table was reduced by TCRdb to in-frame sequences with V and J called. These copies leave out some clones; in studies compared against another copy, an unresolved V gene accounts for under half, and the cause of the remainder is not known. From that table come the V and J calls and clone size; the DNA was used to work out D and trimming. For this sample there are around 300,000 clones; 75% to 90% appear just once. The biggest ten clones account for around 2.1% of the sample.

The sample was peripheral blood. The receptor's source is a man between 50 and 59 years old with acute or convalescent COVID-19.

This receptor carries the CDR3 CASSPDRGRPDTQYF. At the DNA level, the sequence is TGCGCCAGCAGCCCTGACAGGGGGCGCCCAGATACGCAGTATTTT. The V and J genes are TRBV5-1 and TRBJ2-3; 10 central nucleotides agree with TRBD1. The CDR3 contains 15 residues, cysteine and phenylalanine counted. Just the 45-base CDR3 DNA is kept, in frame starting at base 1. The germline V gene supplies CDR1 SGHRS and CDR2 YFSETQ. From V the trimming removes 4 bases and from J it removes 4 bases, while the gene matches leave 6 bases of the junction unaccounted for. When the CDR3 is completed using the reference TRBV5-1 and TRBJ2-3 genes on either side, the full variable domain is KAGVTQTPRYLIKTRGQQVTLSCSPISGHRSVSWYQQTPGQGLQFLFEYFSETQRNKGNFPGRFSGRQFSNSRSEMNVSTLELGDSALYLCASSPDRGRPDTQYFGPGTRLTVL.